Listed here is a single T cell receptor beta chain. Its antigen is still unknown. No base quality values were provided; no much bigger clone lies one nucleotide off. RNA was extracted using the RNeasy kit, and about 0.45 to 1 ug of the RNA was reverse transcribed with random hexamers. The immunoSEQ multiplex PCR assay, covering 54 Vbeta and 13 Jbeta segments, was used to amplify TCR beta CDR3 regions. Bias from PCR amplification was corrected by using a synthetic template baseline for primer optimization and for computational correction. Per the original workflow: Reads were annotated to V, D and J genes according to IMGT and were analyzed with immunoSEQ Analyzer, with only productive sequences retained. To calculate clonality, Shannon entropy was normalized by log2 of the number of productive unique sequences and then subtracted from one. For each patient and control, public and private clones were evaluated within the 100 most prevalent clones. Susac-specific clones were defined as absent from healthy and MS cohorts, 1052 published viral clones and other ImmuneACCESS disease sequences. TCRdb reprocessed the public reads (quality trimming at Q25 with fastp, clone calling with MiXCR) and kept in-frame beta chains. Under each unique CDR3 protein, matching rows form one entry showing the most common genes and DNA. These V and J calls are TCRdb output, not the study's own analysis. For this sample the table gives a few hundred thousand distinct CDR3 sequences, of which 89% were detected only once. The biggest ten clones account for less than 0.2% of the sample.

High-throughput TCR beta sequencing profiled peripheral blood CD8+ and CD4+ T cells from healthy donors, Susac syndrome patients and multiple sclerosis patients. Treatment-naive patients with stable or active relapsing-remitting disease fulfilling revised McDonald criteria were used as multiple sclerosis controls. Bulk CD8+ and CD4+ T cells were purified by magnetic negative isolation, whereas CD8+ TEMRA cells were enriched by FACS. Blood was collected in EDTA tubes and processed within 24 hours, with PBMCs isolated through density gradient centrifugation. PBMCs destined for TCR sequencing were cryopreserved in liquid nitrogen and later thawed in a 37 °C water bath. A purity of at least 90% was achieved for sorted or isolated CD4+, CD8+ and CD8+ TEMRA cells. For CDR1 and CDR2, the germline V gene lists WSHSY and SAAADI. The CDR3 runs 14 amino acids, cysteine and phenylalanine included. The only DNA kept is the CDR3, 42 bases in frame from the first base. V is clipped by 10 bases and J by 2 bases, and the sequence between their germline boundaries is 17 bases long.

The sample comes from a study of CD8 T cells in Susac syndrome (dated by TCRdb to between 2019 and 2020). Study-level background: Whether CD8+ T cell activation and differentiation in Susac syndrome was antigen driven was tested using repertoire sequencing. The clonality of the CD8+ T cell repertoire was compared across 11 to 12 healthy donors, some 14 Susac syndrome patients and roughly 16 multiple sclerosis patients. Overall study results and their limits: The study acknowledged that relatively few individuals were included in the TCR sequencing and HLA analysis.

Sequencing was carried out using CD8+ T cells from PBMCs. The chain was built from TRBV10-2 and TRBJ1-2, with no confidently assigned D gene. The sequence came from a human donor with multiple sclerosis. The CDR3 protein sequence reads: CATWDPGQNYGYTF. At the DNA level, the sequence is TGCGCCACCTGGGATCCTGGGCAAAACTATGGCTACACCTTC.